The 26 T cell receptor beta chains listed next were all sequenced from one sample in a study of blood T cell repertoires in COVID-19. Clones were sequenced by immunoSEQ multiplex PCR, and TCRdb holds only the in-frame ones, with some missing. Altogether approximately 240,000 clones are present, under 85% being singletons, with the ten largest covering roughly 4.2%. Sequencing was performed on peripheral blood. Receptor source: a middle-aged woman with active or convalescent COVID-19.

This chain connects TRBV7-8 to TRBJ1-1; D unresolved. The CDR3 is made up of 12 amino acids. V was pared by 5 bases and J by 5 bases, with 9 bases between. Germline lookup yields CDR1 SGHVS and CDR2 FQNEAQ. The CDR3 loop is CASSPAGTEAFF. CDR3 DNA: TGTGCCAGCAGCCCAGCCGGGACTGAAGCTTTCTTT.

The V call is TRBV3-1 (or the pseudogene TRBV3-2), the J call TRBJ1-5, with TRBD1 identical over 7 bases. This CDR3 comprises 15 residues. CDR1 and CDR2 (germline): LGHDT, YNNKEL (reference sequence). V lost 4 bases, J lost 6 bases, and 9 bases stayed unmatched. As DNA, the CDR3 is TGTGCCAGCAGCCCGAGCACAGGGGTGCGTCAGCCCCAGCATTTT. Translation gives CASSPSTGVRQPQHF.

The J gene is TRBJ2-2, the V gene TRBV12-3 or TRBV12-4, with D perhaps TRBD1 (6 bases). The CDR3 is made up of 13 amino acids. With 6 bases removed from V and 6 bases from J, the gap between germline ends came to 11 bases. CDR3 residues: CASSPQGAGELFF. CDR3 nucleotides: TGTGCCAGCAGCCCACAGGGAGCCGGGGAGCTGTTTTTT.

The gene calls are TRBV19 and TRBJ1-6; 9 bases match TRBD1. CDR1 and CDR2 (germline): LNHDA, SQIVND (reference sequence). This CDR3 comprises 14 residues. V was pared by 6 bases and J by 6 bases, with 3 bases of the junction left unmatched. The CDR3 DNA is TGTGCCAGTAGGGCACAGGGGGCTAATTCACCCCTCCACTTT. Its translation: CASRAQGANSPLHF.

This chain links TRBV6-1 with TRBJ1-5; no clear D. Trimming removed 4 bases from V and 3 bases from J, with 16 bases in between. Germline V gives CDR1 MNHNS, CDR2 SASEGT. The CDR3 is 16 residues long. CDR3 loop: CASSVFPGANNQPQHF. In DNA form, the CDR3 reads TGTGCCAGCAGTGTCTTTCCGGGAGCTAACAATCAGCCCCAGCATTTT.

The gene calls are TRBV28 and TRBJ1-1, with D uncertain. CDR1 is MDHEN and CDR2 is SYDVKM in the germline V gene. The CDR3 spans 12 residues. V lost 4 bases and J 5 bases, leaving 8 bases between the germline ends. CDR3 sequence reads: CASSSTVTEAFF. The CDR3 DNA sequence: TGTGCCAGCAGTTCCACAGTGACTGAAGCTTTCTTT.

The chain carries TRBV18 and TRBJ1-1; D call uncertain. The germline V and J ends were trimmed by 3 bases and 1 base, with 9 bases remaining between them. The CDR3 spans 14 residues. The germline V gene encodes CDR1 KGHSH and CDR2 LQKENI. The DNA of the CDR3 is TGTGCCAGCTCACCCAGTCGACAGAACACTGAAGCTTTCTTT. It translates to CASSPSRQNTEAFF. Supplemented by reference TRBV18 and TRBJ1-1, the full variable domain reads NAGVMQNPRHLVRRRGQEARLRCSPMKGHSHVYWYRQLPEEGLKFMVYLQKENIIDESGMPKERFSAEFPKEGPSILRIQQVVRGDSAAYFCASSPSRQNTEAFFGQGTRLTVV.

The chain is built from TRBV18 and TRBJ2-1, with TRBD1 identical over 8 bases. Germline assignment: CDR1 KGHSH and CDR2 LQKENI. Trimming at V came to 2 bases and at J to 6 bases, leaving 6 bases not matched to a gene. This CDR3 is built from 15 residues. CDR3 region: CASSPMQGALNEQFF. Here the CDR3 DNA reads TGTGCCAGCTCACCAATGCAGGGGGCGCTCAATGAGCAGTTCTTC.

In DNA form, the CDR3 reads TGTGCCAGCAGTTTAGGTTTCCGGGTTCTCCAGTTCTTC. This sequence encodes CASSLGFRVLQFF. V gene TRBV12-3 or TRBV12-4 combines with J gene TRBJ2-1, with D unresolved. The CDR3 is 13 amino acids. V was clipped by 1 base and J by 13 bases, with 14 bases between them.

The chain links TRBV7-7 to TRBJ2-1; D is undetermined. The CDR3 spans 15 residues. V gave up 5 bases and J gave up 0 bases, with 11 bases separating them. Germline V gene data show CDR1 as SSHAT and CDR2 as FNYEAQ (reference sequence). CDR3 DNA sequence: TGTGCCAGCAGCCCCCGAGTAAGCTCCTACAATGAGCAGTTCTTC. Protein sequence: CASSPRVSSYNEQFF. The entire variable domain, with the rest obtained from reference TRBV7-7 and TRBJ2-1, is as follows: GAGVSQSPRYKVTKRGQDVTLRCDPISSHATLYWYQQALGQGPEFLTYFNYEAQPDKSGLPSDRFSAERPEGSISTLTIQRTEQRDSAMYRCASSPRVSSYNEQFFGPGTRLTVL.

The chain has TRBV18 and TRBJ2-2; TRBD1 is a possible D gene (6 bases). The CDR3 runs 16 residues. V lost 4 bases, J lost 6 bases, and 18 bases lay in between. CDR1 is KGHSH, CDR2 LQKENI, per germline. The CDR3, as DNA: TGTGCCAGCTCACGCAGTAACAGGGAACGGGCCGGGGAGCTGTTTTTT. Its translation is CASSRSNRERAGELFF. The variable domain in full, with the rest retrieved from reference TRBV18 and TRBJ2-2, is NAGVMQNPRHLVRRRGQEARLRCSPMKGHSHVYWYRQLPEEGLKFMVYLQKENIIDESGMPKERFSAEFPKEGPSILRIQQVVRGDSAAYFCASSRSNRERAGELFFGEGSRLTVL.

The gene calls are TRBV19 and TRBJ1-1, with 11 bases identical to TRBD1. The CDR3 has 13 residues. Germline lookup yields CDR1 LNHDA and CDR2 SQIVND (reference sequence). V shed 5 bases and J 11 bases; nucleotides not matched to a gene: 7. The CDR3 spells CASSPRTGGEAFF. The CDR3 DNA reads TGTGCCAGTAGTCCCAGGACAGGGGGCGAGGCTTTCTTT.

The V and J genes are TRBV12-3 or TRBV12-4 and TRBJ1-4; D is possibly TRBD1 (6 bases). This CDR3 comprises 12 residues. Trimming took off 3 bases at V and 8 bases at J, with 7 bases between the two ends. The CDR3 bases are TGTGCCAGCAGTTTCCAGGGGGAAAAACTGTTTTTT. This encodes CASSFQGEKLFF.

Concerning this clone: A clone one base away is much larger, so this may be a read error. The rearrangement uses TRBV7-3 and TRBJ1-1; 7 positions match TRBD1. CDR3 size: 13 residues. Germline-derived CDR1 and CDR2 are SGHTA and FQGTGA. V shed 5 bases and J 1 base; nucleotides not matched to a gene: 1. CDR3 residues: CASSRTGNTEAFF. The CDR3 DNA sequence: TGTGCCAGCAGCCGGACAGGGAACACTGAAGCTTTCTTT.

The chain combines TRBV28 with TRBJ1-5, with a tentative D call TRBD1 (5 bases). The CDR3 totals 14 residues. Per germline, CDR1 MDHEN and CDR2 SYDVKM. The V end lost 5 bases, the J end lost 6 bases, and 14 bases lay between the germline ends. CDR3 residues: CASSTSGGGQPQHF. CDR3 nucleotide sequence: TGTGCCAGCAGTACCTCGGGCGGGGGTCAGCCCCAGCATTTT.

The chain has TRBV2 and TRBJ2-7; TRBD1 agrees at 7 bases. Losses at the gene ends were 1 base for V and 0 bases for J; bases not matched to a gene: 12. Germline CDR1 SNHLY, CDR2 FYNNEI. This CDR3 is built from 18 residues. CDR3 protein: CASSEGLTGRLSSYEQYV. The CDR3 DNA reads TGTGCCAGCAGTGAAGGGTTGACAGGGCGCTTAAGCTCCTACGAGCAGTACGTC.

The CDR3 spells CASSSGLLETQYF. The CDR3 DNA sequence: TGTGCCAGCAGCTCCGGACTCCTAGAGACCCAGTACTTC. The chain has TRBV11-3 and TRBJ2-5, with D possibly being TRBD2 (5 bases). Trimming took off 4 bases at V and 4 bases at J, with 10 bases between the two ends. Germline CDR1 reads SGHNT; CDR2 reads YENEEA. The CDR3 is 13 amino acids.

This chain joins TRBV29-1 and TRBJ2-1; a possible D gene is TRBD2 (6 bases). The ends were cut back, 6 bases at V and 2 bases at J, with 23 bases in the middle. Germline V CDR1 and CDR2: SQVTM, ANQGSEA. CDR3 length: 17 residues. CDR3 nucleotides: TGCAGCGTATCGCAGGGACTTCAACTTGGGGCCTACAATGAGCAGTTCTTC. Translating it yields CSVSQGLQLGAYNEQFF.

V is TRBV27 and J is TRBJ1-1; the match to TRBD1 covers 7 bases. The CDR3 consists of 15 residues. The V and J ends lost 4 bases and 0 bases, in that order; junction bases with no gene match: 5. Germline V CDR1 and CDR2: MNHEY, SMNVEV (reference sequence). This chain's CDR3 is CASSYRGHMNTEAFF. The CDR3 nucleotides read TGTGCCAGCAGTTACAGGGGCCACATGAACACTGAAGCTTTCTTT.

The V gene is TRBV3-1 (or the pseudogene TRBV3-2), the J gene TRBJ2-5; no firm D call. Germline-derived CDR1 and CDR2 are LGHDT and YNNKEL (reference sequence). The CDR3 length is 13 residues. Trimming removed 1 base from V and 3 bases from J, with 6 bases in between. Written as DNA, the CDR3 is TGTGCCAGCAGCCAAGTGTCAGAAGAGACCCAGTACTTC. Translating gives CASSQVSEETQYF.

The J gene is TRBJ1-5, the V gene TRBV28; possibly TRBD1 for D (5 bases). The V end lost 11 bases, the J end lost 9 bases, and 20 bases lay between the germline ends. The CDR3 has 13 residues. CDR1 and CDR2 from the germline V gene are MDHEN and SYDVKM. As DNA, the CDR3 is TGTGCCGCTGTGGGGGGGTCGTTGGGGCCCCAGCATTTT. This codes for CAAVGGSLGPQHF.

The V call is TRBV7-6, the J call TRBJ1-1; possibly TRBD1 for D (5 bases). The germline V gene has CDR1 SGHVS and CDR2 FNYEAQ. The CDR3 has 14 residues. The V end was cut by 5 bases, the J end by 4 bases, with 14 bases between. The CDR3 reads CASSPRGGGTEAFF. In DNA form, the CDR3 reads TGTGCCAGCAGCCCCCGGGGCGGGGGCACTGAAGCTTTCTTT.

CDR3 sequence: CASSPLGMAFF. The DNA for the CDR3 is TGTGCCAGCAGTCCCCTAGGTATGGCTTTCTTT. The rearrangement links TRBV6-5 to TRBJ1-1; D gene unclear. Trimming cost V 5 bases and J 11 bases, with 12 bases left between them. CDR1 is MNHEY and CDR2 is SVGAGI in the germline V gene. The CDR3 length is 11 residues.

The chain joins TRBV28 to TRBJ2-3; TRBD2 matches at 7 bases. With 2 bases clipped from V and 2 bases from J, the junction kept 4 bases outside the gene matches. Germline CDR1 and CDR2: MDHEN and SYDVKM. This CDR3 has 15 residues. This chain's CDR3 is CASSLGGLPTDTQYF. The CDR3 DNA follows: TGTGCCAGCAGTTTAGGGGGACTACCCACAGATACGCAGTATTTT. Together with reference TRBV28 and TRBJ2-3, the CDR3 gives the full variable domain: DVKVTQSSRYLVKRTGEKVFLECVQDMDHENMFWYRQDPGLGLRLIYFSYDVKMKEKGDIPEGYSVSREKKERFSLILESASTNQTSMYLCASSLGGLPTDTQYFGPGTRLTVL.

The chain is built from TRBV25-1 and TRBJ2-3, with 8 bases aligning to TRBD1. After removal of 2 bases from V and 3 bases from J, the junction contained 10 bases not matched to a gene. Germline V gives CDR1 MGHDK, CDR2 SYGVNS. The CDR3 contains 17 residues. The CDR3 coding sequence is TGTGCCAGCAGTGAAGGCAGGGCAGGGGGCCAGACAGATACGCAGTATTTT. It encodes CASSEGRAGGQTDTQYF.

The genes are TRBV19 and TRBJ1-1, with TRBD1 as a possible D gene (5 bases). Per germline, CDR1 LNHDA and CDR2 SQIVND (reference sequence). Trimming shortened V by 1 base and J by 0 bases, and 12 bases separated the two germline ends. The length of the CDR3 is 16 residues. In DNA, the CDR3 is TGTGCCAGTAGTATAGCCACAGGACCTATGAACACTGAAGCTTTCTTT. Encoded protein: CASSIATGPMNTEAFF.